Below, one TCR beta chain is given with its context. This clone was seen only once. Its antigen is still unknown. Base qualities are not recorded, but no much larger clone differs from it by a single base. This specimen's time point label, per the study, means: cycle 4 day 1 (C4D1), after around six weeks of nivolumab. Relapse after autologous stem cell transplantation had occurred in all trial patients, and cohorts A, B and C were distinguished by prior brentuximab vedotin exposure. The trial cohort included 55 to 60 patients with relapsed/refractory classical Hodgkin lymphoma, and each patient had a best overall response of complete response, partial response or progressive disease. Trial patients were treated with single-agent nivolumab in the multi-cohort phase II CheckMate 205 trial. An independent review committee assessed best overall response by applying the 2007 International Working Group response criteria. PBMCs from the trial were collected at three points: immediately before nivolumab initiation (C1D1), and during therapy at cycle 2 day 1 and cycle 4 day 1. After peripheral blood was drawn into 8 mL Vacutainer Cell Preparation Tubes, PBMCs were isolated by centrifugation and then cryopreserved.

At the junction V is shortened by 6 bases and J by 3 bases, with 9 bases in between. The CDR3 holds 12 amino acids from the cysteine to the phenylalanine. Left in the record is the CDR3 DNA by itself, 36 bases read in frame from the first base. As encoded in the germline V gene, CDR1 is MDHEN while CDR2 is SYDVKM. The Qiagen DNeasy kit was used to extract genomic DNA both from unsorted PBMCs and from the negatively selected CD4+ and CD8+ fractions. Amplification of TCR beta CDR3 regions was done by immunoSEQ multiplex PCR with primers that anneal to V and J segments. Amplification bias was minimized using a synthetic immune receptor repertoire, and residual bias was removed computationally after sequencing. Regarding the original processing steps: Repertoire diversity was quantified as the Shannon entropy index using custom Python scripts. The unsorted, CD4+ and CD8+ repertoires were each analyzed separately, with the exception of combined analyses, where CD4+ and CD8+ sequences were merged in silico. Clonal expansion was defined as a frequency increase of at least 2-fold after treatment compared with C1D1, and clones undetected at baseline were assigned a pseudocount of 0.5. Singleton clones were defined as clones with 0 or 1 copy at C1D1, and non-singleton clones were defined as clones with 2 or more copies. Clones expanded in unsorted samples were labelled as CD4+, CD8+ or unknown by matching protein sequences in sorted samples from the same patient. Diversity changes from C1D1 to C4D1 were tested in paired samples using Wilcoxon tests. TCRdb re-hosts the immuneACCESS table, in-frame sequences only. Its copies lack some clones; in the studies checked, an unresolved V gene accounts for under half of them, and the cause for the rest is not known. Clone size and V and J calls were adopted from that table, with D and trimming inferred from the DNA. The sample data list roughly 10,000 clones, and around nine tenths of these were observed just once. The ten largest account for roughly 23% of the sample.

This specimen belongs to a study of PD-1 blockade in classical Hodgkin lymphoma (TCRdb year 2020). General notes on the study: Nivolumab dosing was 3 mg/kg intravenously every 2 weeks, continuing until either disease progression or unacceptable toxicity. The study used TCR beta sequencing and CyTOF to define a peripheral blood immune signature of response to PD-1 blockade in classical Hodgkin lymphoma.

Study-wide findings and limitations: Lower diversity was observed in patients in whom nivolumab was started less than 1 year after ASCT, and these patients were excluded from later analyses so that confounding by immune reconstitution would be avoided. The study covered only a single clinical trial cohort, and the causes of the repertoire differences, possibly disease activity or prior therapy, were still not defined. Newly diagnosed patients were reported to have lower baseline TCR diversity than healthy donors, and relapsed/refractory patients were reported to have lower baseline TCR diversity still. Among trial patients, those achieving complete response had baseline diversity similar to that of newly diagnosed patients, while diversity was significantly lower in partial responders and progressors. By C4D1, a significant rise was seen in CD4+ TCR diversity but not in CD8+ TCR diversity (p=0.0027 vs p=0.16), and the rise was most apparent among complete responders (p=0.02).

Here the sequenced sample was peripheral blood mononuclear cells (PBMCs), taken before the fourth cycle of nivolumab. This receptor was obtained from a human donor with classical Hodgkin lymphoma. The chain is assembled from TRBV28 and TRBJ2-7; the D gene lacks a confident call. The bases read TGTGCCAGCAGGGGTTCGGTCTACGAGCAGTACTTC. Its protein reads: CASRGSVYEQYF.